This entry features one T cell receptor beta chain sequence. What this receptor recognizes is not known. One junction end does not reproduce the germline sequence, and a read error may be involved. Sequences MNHNY (CDR1) and SVGAGI (CDR2) are obtained from the germline V gene (reference sequence). The cysteine opens and the phenylalanine closes a CDR3 of 13 amino acids. Here the CDR3 DNA is all that survives: 39 bases in frame from base 1. The record originates from a study of tumor and adjacent non-tumor tissue in lung cancer (dated by TCRdb to between 2017 and 2018). About the study as a whole: By cancer type, the cohort comprised eleven to twelve adenocarcinoma patients, a couple of squamous cell carcinoma patients and 1 small cell lung cancer patient. Among the approximately 15 patients, ages ranged from roughly 30 to 76 years, approximately 10 were men and 5 were women, and disease was TNM stage I to III. Sequencing generated a total of roughly 130 million productive TCRbeta reads, averaging around 4.2 million reads per sample. The study compared bulk TCRbeta repertoires from lung tumor tissue and matched distant non-tumor lung tissue of approximately 15 lung cancer patients. TCRbeta CDR3 sequencing was performed on roughly 27 paired specimens, with one tumor sample and one normal lung sample collected per patient.

The investigation overall reported the following: Because peripheral blood was not sequenced, blood TCRbeta repertoires in the lung cancer patients of the study were not examined. TCR diversity was significantly higher in younger patients, and greater tumor TCR diversity was associated with shorter overall survival and shorter disease-free survival. Tumor tissue showed significantly greater TCR diversity (inverse Simpson) than normal lung tissue (approximately 400 vs 170, P = 0.0075, Mann-Whitney U test). The top 100 clones made up a significantly larger cumulative share of the repertoire in normal lung than in tumor tissue. The methods do not name the sequencing platform or mention unique molecular identifiers. Only about 15 patients were included in the cohort, and the need for larger samples and more detailed clinical data was noted by the authors.

RNA was isolated from bulk unsorted tissue, and RNA quality was assessed with a NanoDrop ND-1000 and an Agilent 2100. Normal lung samples were distant non-tumor tissue taken more than 3 cm from the tumor edge. All donors had newly diagnosed lung cancer, had not received prior chemotherapy, and were admitted for thoracic surgery in China between August and November 2014. The study excluded patients who had received radiotherapy or chemotherapy before or who had another cancer at the same time. Pieces of surgical tissue measuring about 1-2.2 cm3 were kept in RNAlater solution and stored at -80 degrees C until use. Receptor amplification or capture employed multiplex PCR. Sequencing was performed on an Illumina HiSeq 2500. TCRbeta libraries were built by three rounds of nested PCR using primers (Table S4), following protocols modified from ARM-PCR. Before sequencing, PCR products of 200-500 bp were excised from the gel and purified with the QIAquick gel extraction kit. The authors' analysis ran thus. Reads were cleaned with Trimmomatic, merged with FLASH into complete CDR3 sequences, and assigned to V(D)J germline segments with MiTCR. Clonal diversity was computed as the inverse Simpson's index with VDJtools. In-frame sequences without a premature stop codon were defined as productive reads. Using fastp trimming at Q25 and MiXCR clonotype assembly, TCRdb reanalyzed the public sequencing data and kept in-frame beta chains. Each CDR3 protein appears once, grouped with its most common genes and DNA. These V and J calls rely on TCRdb rather than the paper's analysis. The sample contains 90,000 to 100,000 distinct CDR3 sequences, about 80% of them found a single time. The ten largest clones add up to about 31% of the sample.

The sequencing input was distant non-tumor lung tissue. The V gene is TRBV6-6 and the J gene is TRBJ2-2; the D segment could be TRBD2, given 5 matching bases. The clonotype originates from a man in his fifties or sixties with small cell lung cancer. The sequenced DNA: TGTGTTAGCAGTTCCTCGAACACCGGGGAACTGTTTTTT. The translation is CVSSSSNTGELFF.